The clone carrying this TCR beta chain appeared once. Its antigen is undetermined. The CDR3 is 14 residues long. Germline V gene lookup returns CDR1 MNHEY and CDR2 SMNVEV (reference sequence). V lost 2 bases to trimming and J lost 7 bases, with 13 bases between them. This sample is drawn from a study of shared clonotypes between healthy human individuals. Produced via immunoSEQ multiplex PCR; TCRdb's table is partial and in-frame only. The sample includes more than 2,000,000 clones, approximately 90% of them seen just once. Broader study findings: The study found roughly 5% of naive CD4 clonotypes shared across four donors.

The receptor was isolated from a man between 18 and 35 years old in good health. V gene TRBV27 combines with J gene TRBJ2-3; tentatively, D is TRBD2 (5 bases). The sequencing sample was made of naive CD4+ T cells sorted from blood. Subset described: CD45RA+ positively selected. The CDR3: CASSLGRSGNTQYF. The DNA of the CDR3 is TGTGCCAGCAGTTTAGGCCGTTCGGGGAATACGCAGTATTTT.